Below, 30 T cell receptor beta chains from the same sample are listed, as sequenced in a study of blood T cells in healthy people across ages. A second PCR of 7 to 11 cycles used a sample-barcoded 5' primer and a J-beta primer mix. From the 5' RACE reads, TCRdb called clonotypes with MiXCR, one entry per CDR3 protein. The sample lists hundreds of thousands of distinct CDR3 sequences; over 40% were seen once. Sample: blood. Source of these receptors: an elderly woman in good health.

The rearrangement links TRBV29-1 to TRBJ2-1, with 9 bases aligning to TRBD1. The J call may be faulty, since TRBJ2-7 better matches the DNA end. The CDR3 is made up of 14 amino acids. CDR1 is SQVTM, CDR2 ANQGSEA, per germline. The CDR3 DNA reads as TGCAGCGTTGCCGGGACAGGGACCTACAATGAGCAGTACTTC. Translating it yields CSVAGTGTYNEQYF.

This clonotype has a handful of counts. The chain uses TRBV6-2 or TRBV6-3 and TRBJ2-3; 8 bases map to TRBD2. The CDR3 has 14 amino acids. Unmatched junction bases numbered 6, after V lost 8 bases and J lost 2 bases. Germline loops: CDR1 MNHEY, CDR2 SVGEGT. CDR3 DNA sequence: TGTGCCAGCGGCAAGCGGGGGCCCACAGATACGCAGTATTTT. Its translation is CASGKRGPTDTQYF.

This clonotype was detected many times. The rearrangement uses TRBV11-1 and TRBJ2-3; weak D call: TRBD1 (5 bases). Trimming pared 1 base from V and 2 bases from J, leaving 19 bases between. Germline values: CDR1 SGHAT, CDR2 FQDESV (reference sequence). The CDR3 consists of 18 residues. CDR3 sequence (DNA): TGTGCCAGCAGCTTAGGAAGGTTGGGGCCGCTTACCACAGATACGCAGTATTTT. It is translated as CASSLGRLGPLTTDTQYF.

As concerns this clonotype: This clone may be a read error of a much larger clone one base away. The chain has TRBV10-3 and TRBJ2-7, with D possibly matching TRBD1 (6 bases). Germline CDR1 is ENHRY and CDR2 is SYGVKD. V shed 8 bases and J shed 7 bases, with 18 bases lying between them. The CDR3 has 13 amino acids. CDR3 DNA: TGTGCCATCGGGACATCCATCTACAATGAGCAGTACTTC. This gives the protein CAIGTSIYNEQYF.

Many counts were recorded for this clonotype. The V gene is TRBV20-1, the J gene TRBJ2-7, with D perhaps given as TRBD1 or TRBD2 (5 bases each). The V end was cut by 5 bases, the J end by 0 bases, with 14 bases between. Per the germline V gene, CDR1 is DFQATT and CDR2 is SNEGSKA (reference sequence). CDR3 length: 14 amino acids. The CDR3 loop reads CSAEGLRYSYEQYF. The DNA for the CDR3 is TGCAGTGCTGAGGGGCTCAGGTACTCCTACGAGCAGTACTTC.

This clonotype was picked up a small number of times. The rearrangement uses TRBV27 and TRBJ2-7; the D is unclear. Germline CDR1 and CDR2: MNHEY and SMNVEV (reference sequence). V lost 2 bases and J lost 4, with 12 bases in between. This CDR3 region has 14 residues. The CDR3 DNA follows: TGTGCCAGCAGTTTACGACCTCTGGGGTACGAGCAGTACTTC. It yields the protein CASSLRPLGYEQYF.

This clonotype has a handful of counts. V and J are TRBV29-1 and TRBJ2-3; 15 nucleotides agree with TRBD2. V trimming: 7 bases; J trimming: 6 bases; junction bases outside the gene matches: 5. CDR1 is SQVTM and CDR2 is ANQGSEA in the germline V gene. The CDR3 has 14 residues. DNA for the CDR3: TGCAGCGCCGGACTAGCGGGAGGGGTGGATACGCAGTATTTT. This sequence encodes CSAGLAGGVDTQYF.

DNA for the CDR3: TGTGCCAGCAGTTTAGCAGTAGTCAGTCAGCCCCAGCATTTT. It is translated as CASSLAVVSQPQHF. The chain uses TRBV12-3 or TRBV12-4 and TRBJ1-5; D call uncertain. The V end was cut by 0 bases, the J end by 6 bases, with 9 bases between. The CDR3 covers 14 residues.

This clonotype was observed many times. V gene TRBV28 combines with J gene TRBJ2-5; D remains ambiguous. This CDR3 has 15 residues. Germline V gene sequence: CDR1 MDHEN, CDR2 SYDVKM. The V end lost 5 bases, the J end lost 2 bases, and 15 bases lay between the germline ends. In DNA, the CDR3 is TGTGCCAGCAGTGACCCAAGCCGTCGGCAAGAGACCCAGTACTTC. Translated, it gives CASSDPSRRQETQYF. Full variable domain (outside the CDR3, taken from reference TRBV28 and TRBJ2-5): DVKVTQSSRYLVKRTGEKVFLECVQDMDHENMFWYRQDPGLGLRLIYFSYDVKMKEKGDIPEGYSVSREKKERFSLILESASTNQTSMYLCASSDPSRRQETQYFGPGTRLLVL.

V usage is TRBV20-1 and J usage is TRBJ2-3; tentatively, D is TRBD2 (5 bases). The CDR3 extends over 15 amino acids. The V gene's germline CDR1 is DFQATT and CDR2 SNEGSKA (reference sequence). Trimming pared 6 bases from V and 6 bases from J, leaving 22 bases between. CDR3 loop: CSAPPRRAVGDTQYF. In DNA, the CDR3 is TGCAGTGCCCCTCCCCGGCGGGCAGTGGGTGATACGCAGTATTTT.

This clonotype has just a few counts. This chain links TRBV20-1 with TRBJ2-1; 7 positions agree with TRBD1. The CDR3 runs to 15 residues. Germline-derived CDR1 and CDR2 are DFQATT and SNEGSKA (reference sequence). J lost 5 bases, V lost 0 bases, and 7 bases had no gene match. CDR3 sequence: CSARDSRTGDNEQFF. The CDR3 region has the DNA TGCAGTGCTAGAGATTCGAGAACAGGGGACAATGAGCAGTTCTTC.

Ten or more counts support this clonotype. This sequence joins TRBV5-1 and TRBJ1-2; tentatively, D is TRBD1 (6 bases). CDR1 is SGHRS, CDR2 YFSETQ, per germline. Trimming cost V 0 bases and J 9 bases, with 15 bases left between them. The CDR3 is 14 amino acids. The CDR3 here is CASSLAGTGKSYTF. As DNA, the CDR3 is TGCGCCAGCAGCTTGGCCGGAACAGGGAAGAGCTACACCTTC. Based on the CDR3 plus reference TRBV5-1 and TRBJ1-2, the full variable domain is KAGVTQTPRYLIKTRGQQVTLSCSPISGHRSVSWYQQTPGQGLQFLFEYFSETQRNKGNFPGRFSGRQFSNSRSEMNVSTLELGDSALYLCASSLAGTGKSYTFGSGTRLTVV.

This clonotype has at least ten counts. CDR3 loop: CSARTWDSGSYNEQFF. DNA for the CDR3: TGCAGTGCTAGAACGTGGGATAGCGGGAGCTACAATGAGCAGTTCTTC. The genes are TRBV20-1 and TRBJ2-1; 9 bases fit TRBD2. This CDR3 region has 16 residues. J lost 3 bases, V lost 2 bases, and 8 bases had no gene match. Germline-derived CDR1 and CDR2 are DFQATT and SNEGSKA (reference sequence).

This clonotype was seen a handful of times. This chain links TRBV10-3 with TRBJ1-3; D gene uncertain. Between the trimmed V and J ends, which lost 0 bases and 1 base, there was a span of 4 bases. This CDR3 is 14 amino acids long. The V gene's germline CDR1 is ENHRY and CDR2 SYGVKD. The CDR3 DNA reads TGTGCCATCAGTGAGTCAGTTTCTGGAAACACCATATATTTT. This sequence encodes CAISESVSGNTIYF.

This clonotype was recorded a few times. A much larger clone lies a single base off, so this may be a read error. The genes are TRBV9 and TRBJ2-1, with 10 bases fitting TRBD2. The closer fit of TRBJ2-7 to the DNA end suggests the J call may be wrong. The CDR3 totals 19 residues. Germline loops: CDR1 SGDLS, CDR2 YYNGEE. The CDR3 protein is CASSDHYRTSGSSYNEQYF. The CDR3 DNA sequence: TGTGCCAGCAGCGACCACTACAGGACTAGCGGCAGCTCCTACAATGAGCAGTACTTC.

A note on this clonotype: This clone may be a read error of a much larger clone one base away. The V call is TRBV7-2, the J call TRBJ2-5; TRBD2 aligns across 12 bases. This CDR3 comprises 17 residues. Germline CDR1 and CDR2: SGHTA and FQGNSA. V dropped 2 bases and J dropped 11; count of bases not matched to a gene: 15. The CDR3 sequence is CASSLNLAGGPGNEQYF. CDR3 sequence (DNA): TGTGCCAGCAGCTTAAATCTAGCGGGGGGGCCGGGAAATGAGCAGTACTTC.

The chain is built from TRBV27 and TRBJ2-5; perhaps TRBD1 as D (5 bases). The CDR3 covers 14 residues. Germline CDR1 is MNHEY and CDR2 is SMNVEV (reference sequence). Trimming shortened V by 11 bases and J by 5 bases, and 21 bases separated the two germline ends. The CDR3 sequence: CAWGTGLFQETQYF. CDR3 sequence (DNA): TGTGCCTGGGGTACAGGTCTTTTTCAGGAGACCCAGTACTTC.

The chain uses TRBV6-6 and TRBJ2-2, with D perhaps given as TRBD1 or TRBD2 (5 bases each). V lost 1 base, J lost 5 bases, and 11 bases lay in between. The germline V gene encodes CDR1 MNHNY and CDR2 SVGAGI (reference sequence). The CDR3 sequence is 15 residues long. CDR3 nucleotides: TGTGCCAGCAGTTACTGGGACCTCAGGACCGGGGAGCTGTTTTTT. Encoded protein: CASSYWDLRTGELFF.

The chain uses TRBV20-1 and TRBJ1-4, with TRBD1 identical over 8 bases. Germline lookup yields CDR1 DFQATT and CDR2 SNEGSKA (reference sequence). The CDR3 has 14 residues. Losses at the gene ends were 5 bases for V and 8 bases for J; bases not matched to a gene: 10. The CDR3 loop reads CSAGPRGLNEKLFF. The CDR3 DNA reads TGCAGTGCTGGGCCCAGGGGGCTAAACGAAAAACTGTTTTTT.

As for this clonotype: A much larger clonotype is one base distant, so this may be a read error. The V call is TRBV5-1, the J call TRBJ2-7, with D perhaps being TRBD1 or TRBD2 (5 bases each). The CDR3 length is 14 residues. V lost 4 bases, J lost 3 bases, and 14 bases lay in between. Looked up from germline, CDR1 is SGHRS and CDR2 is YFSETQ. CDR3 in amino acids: CASSEGRTFYEQYF. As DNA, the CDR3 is TGCGCCAGCAGCGAGGGACGGACCTTCTACGAGCAGTACTTC. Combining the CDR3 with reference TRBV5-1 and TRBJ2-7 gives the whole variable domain KAGVTQTPRYLIKTRGQQVTLSCSPISGHRSVSWYQQTPGQGLQFLFEYFSETQRNKGNFPGRFSGRQFSNSRSEMNVSTLELGDSALYLCASSEGRTFYEQYFGPGTRLTVT.

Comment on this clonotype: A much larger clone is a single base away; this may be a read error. The CDR3 here is CASSPSGRALGTQYF. In nucleotides, the CDR3 is TGTGCCAGCAGCCCTAGCGGGAGGGCCCTTGGTACGCAGTATTTT. The rearrangement links TRBV7-3 to TRBJ2-3, with 12 positions matching TRBD2. V dropped 5 bases and J dropped 8; count of bases not matched to a gene: 8. From germline, CDR1 is SGHTA and CDR2 FQGTGA. CDR3 length equals 15 residues.

The CDR3 reads CATSEGPKLLNTGELFF. The CDR3 bases are TGTGCCACCAGTGAGGGACCGAAGCTGTTGAACACCGGGGAGCTGTTTTTT. The chain joins TRBV24-1 to TRBJ2-2; TRBD1 or TRBD2 may be the D gene (5 bases each). The germline CDR1 and CDR2 sequences are KGHDR and SFDVKD. V was pared by 4 bases and J by 1 base, with 15 bases between. CDR3 length: 17 amino acids.

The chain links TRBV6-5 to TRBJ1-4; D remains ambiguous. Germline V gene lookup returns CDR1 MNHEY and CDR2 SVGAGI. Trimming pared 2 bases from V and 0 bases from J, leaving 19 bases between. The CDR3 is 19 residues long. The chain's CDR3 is CASSYRQPITAATNEKLFF. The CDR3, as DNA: TGTGCCAGCAGTTACCGACAACCCATTACAGCGGCAACTAATGAAAAACTGTTTTTT.

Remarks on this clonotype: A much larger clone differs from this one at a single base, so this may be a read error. The CDR3, as DNA: TGCAGTGCTAAGGGGGCGCTGATATACAATGAGCAGTTCTTC. It specifies CSAKGALIYNEQFF. The chain employs TRBV20-1 and TRBJ2-1, with 7 bases matching TRBD1. Germline-derived CDR1 and CDR2 are DFQATT and SNEGSKA (reference sequence). This CDR3 spans 14 amino acids. V shed 4 bases and J 4 bases; nucleotides not matched to a gene: 7.

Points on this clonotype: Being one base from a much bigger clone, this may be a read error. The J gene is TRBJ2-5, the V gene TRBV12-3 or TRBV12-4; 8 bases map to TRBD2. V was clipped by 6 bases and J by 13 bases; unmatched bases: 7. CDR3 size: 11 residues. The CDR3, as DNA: TGTGCCAGCAGCCTCGGGGGGGCGGCGTACTTC. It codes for CASSLGGAAYF.

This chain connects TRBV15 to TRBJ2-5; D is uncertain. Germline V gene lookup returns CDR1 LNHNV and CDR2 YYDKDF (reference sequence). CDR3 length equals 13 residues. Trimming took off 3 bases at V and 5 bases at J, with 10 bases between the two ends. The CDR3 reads CATSSISGETQYF. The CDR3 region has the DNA TGTGCCACCAGCAGTATTAGTGGGGAGACCCAGTACTTC.

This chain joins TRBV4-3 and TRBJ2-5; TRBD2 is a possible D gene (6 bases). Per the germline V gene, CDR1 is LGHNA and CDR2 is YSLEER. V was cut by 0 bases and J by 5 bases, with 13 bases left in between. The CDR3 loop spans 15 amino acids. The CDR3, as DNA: TGCGCCAGCAGCCAAGATCGGGGGAGATGGGAGACCCAGTACTTC. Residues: CASSQDRGRWETQYF.

The CDR3 DNA reads as TGTGCCACCGGGGCCGATACGCAGTATTTT. It encodes CATGADTQYF. The V gene is TRBV24-1, the J gene TRBJ2-3; tentative D call: TRBD1 (5 bases). Germline CDR1 KGHDR, CDR2 SFDVKD. V lost 9 bases and J 6 bases, leaving 6 bases between the germline ends. The CDR3 has 10 residues.

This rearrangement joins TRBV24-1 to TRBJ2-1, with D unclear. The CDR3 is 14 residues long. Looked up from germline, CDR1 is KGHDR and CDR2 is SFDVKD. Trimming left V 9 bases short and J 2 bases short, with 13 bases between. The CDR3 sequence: CATRKEGPYNEQFF. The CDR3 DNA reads TGTGCCACCCGAAAGGAAGGCCCCTACAATGAGCAGTTCTTC.

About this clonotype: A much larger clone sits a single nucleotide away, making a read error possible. As DNA, the CDR3 is TGTGCCAGCAGTTCCGACAGCTCCTATAATTCACCCCTCCACTTT. Protein product: CASSSDSSYNSPLHF. The chain joins TRBV7-9 to TRBJ1-6; tentative D call: TRBD1 (5 bases). The CDR3 extends over 15 amino acids. The V end lost 6 bases, the J end lost 0 bases, and 9 bases lay between the germline ends. The germline gives CDR1 SEHNR, CDR2 FQNEAQ (reference sequence). Together with reference TRBV7-9 and TRBJ1-6, the CDR3 gives the full variable domain: DTGVSQNPRHKITKRGQNVTFRCDPISEHNRLYWYRQTLGQGPEFLTYFQNEAQLEKSRLLSDRFSAERPKGSFSTLEIQRTEQGDSAMYLCASSSDSSYNSPLHFGNGTRLTVT.